One and the same sample provided the 19 T cell receptor beta chains below, sequenced in a study of shared clonotypes between healthy human individuals. The data were produced by immunoSEQ multiplex PCR, yet TCRdb's version contains in-frame clones alone and is incomplete. The sample includes some 2,500,000 clones, approximately 93% of them seen just once. The source material was naive CD4+ T cells from PBMCs. Regarding subset: CD45RA+ positively selected. The source is a young man in good health. Some clones in this sample may be carry-over from other donors' samples.

The chain has TRBV28 and TRBJ2-7, with D tentatively TRBD1 (6 bases). CDR3 length equals 14 residues. The germline V gene has CDR1 MDHEN and CDR2 SYDVKM. V lost 4 bases and J lost 6, with 16 bases in between. The CDR3 sequence is CASSSYRVVGEQYF. The CDR3, as DNA: TGTGCCAGCAGTTCCTACAGGGTTGTGGGCGAGCAGTACTTC.

The rearrangement links TRBV7-3 to TRBJ2-1; the match to TRBD2 covers 13 bases. V shed 1 base, J shed 0 bases, and the junction held 6 bases outside the gene matches. Germline lookup yields CDR1 SGHTA and CDR2 FQGTGA. The CDR3 extends over 19 amino acids. The CDR3: CASSLRGTSGITSYNEQFF. CDR3 coding DNA: TGTGCCAGCAGCTTAAGGGGGACTAGCGGGATTACCTCCTACAATGAGCAGTTCTTC. Full variable domain (outside the CDR3, taken from reference TRBV7-3 and TRBJ2-1): GAGVSQTPSNKVTEKGKYVELRCDPISGHTALYWYRQSLGQGPEFLIYFQGTGAADDSGLPNDRFFAVRPEGSVSTLKIQRTERGDSAVYLCASSLRGTSGITSYNEQFFGPGTRLTVL.

V gene TRBV19 combines with J gene TRBJ1-5; 7 bases align to TRBD1. Germline loops: CDR1 LNHDA, CDR2 SQIVND (reference sequence). The V segment lost 3 bases and the J segment 3 bases; nucleotides outside the gene matches: 11. The CDR3 extends over 17 amino acids. The CDR3 DNA sequence: TGTGCCAGTAGTATGGGATTTACAGGGGTTGTCAATCAGCCCCAGCATTTT. It specifies CASSMGFTGVVNQPQHF.

Points on this clone: This CDR3 is also generated by other DNA sequences in the sample. The CDR3 loop reads CASSPGTGGDQPQHF. CDR3 in DNA: TGTGCCAGCAGCCCCGGGACAGGGGGAGATCAGCCCCAGCATTTT. This sequence joins TRBV27 and TRBJ1-5; 11 bases line up with TRBD1. The CDR3 covers 15 residues. Germline values: CDR1 MNHEY, CDR2 SMNVEV (reference sequence). Trimming cost V 6 bases and J 5 bases; bases outside gene matches: 6.

For this clone: The junction and the germline gene differ at one end; a read error may be behind it. The V gene is TRBV11-3, the J gene TRBJ2-1, with 9 positions matching TRBD2. This CDR3 has 13 amino acids. The germline V gene encodes CDR1 SGHNT and CDR2 YENEEA. DNA for the CDR3: TGTGCCAGCAGTTTAGCGGGAGCTGGGGAGCAGTTCTTC. This sequence encodes CASSLAGAGEQFF.

This chain joins TRBV5-6 and TRBJ2-5, with D perhaps TRBD1 or TRBD2 (5 bases each). With 0 bases removed from V and 5 bases from J, the gap between germline ends came to 11 bases. Germline CDR1 and CDR2: SGHDT and YYEEEE. This CDR3 comprises 14 residues. CDR3 sequence reads: CASSLDTGGETQYF. CDR3 coding DNA: TGTGCCAGCAGCTTGGATACAGGCGGGGAGACCCAGTACTTC.

The chain carries TRBV28 and TRBJ2-3, with 8 bases lining up with TRBD1. V gave up 6 bases and J gave up 2 bases; unmatched junction bases: 7. Per germline, CDR1 MDHEN and CDR2 SYDVKM. The CDR3 has 15 residues. In DNA form, the CDR3 reads TGTGCCAGCAGACCCGGGACAGGCCTCACAGATACGCAGTATTTT. Translated: CASRPGTGLTDTQYF. The variable domain in full, completed from reference TRBV28 and TRBJ2-3, reads DVKVTQSSRYLVKRTGEKVFLECVQDMDHENMFWYRQDPGLGLRLIYFSYDVKMKEKGDIPEGYSVSREKKERFSLILESASTNQTSMYLCASRPGTGLTDTQYFGPGTRLTVL.

V gene TRBV7-9 combines with J gene TRBJ2-5; 7 bases are a match to TRBD1. Trimming cost V 5 bases and J 1 base; bases outside gene matches: 7. The CDR3 covers 15 residues. The germline gives CDR1 SEHNR, CDR2 FQNEAQ (reference sequence). The CDR3 region has the DNA TGTGCCAGCAGCCCGAGTCGGACAGGCCAAGAGACCCAGTACTTC. Amino acid sequence: CASSPSRTGQETQYF.

This clone has a single count. This chain links TRBV28 with TRBJ1-2, with TRBD1 matching 7 bases. V lost 5 bases, J lost 4 bases, and 10 bases stayed unmatched. CDR3 length: 15 amino acids. Germline lookup yields CDR1 MDHEN and CDR2 SYDVKM. The CDR3 DNA reads TGTGCCAGCAGTCCGTCCCCGGGACAGCCCTATGGCTACACCTTC. It translates to CASSPSPGQPYGYTF.

This chain uses TRBV11-2 with TRBJ2-1; D perhaps matches TRBD1 (6 bases). CDR3 length equals 17 residues. Germline CDR1 is SGHAT and CDR2 is FQNNGV. Trimming left V 1 base short and J 3 bases short, with 16 bases between. Here the CDR3 DNA reads TGTGCCAGCAGCTTAGTTACAGGGAAAAATTTCTACAATGAGCAGTTCTTC. This translates into CASSLVTGKNFYNEQFF.

V gene TRBV5-1 combines with J gene TRBJ2-1; TRBD2 aligns across 9 bases. Germline trimming cut 7 bases from V and 2 bases from J; bases unmatched to any gene: 7. CDR1 SGHRS and CDR2 YFSETQ come from the germline V gene. The CDR3 loop spans 15 amino acids. This CDR3 reads CASSVIAGAYNEQFF. The CDR3, as DNA: TGCGCCAGCTCTGTAATAGCGGGAGCCTACAATGAGCAGTTCTTC. The full variable domain, with the rest looked up from reference TRBV5-1 and TRBJ2-1, is KAGVTQTPRYLIKTRGQQVTLSCSPISGHRSVSWYQQTPGQGLQFLFEYFSETQRNKGNFPGRFSGRQFSNSRSEMNVSTLELGDSALYLCASSVIAGAYNEQFFGPGTRLTVL.

This clone has just a few counts. The chain employs TRBV7-9 and TRBJ1-3; perhaps TRBD1 as D (5 bases). The ends were cut back, 8 bases at V and 4 bases at J, with 18 bases in the middle. The CDR3 is 15 amino acids. The germline V gene has CDR1 SEHNR and CDR2 FQNEAQ (reference sequence). The CDR3 sequence: CASGPKGLWGNTIYF. In DNA, the CDR3 is TGTGCCAGCGGTCCGAAGGGGCTATGGGGAAACACCATATATTTT.

This rearrangement joins TRBV7-3 to TRBJ2-1; maybe TRBD2 (5 bases). CDR1 and CDR2 from the germline V gene are SGHTA and FQGTGA. The CDR3 covers 13 residues. The ends were cut back, 5 bases at V and 6 bases at J, with 11 bases in the middle. The chain's CDR3 is CASSEGPTNEQFF. The CDR3 DNA sequence: TGTGCCAGCAGCGAGGGCCCTACCAATGAGCAGTTCTTC.

To note about this clone: This CDR3 is also generated by other DNA sequences in the sample. The chain couples TRBV28 to TRBJ1-1; D is unresolved. CDR3 length: 13 residues. Germline CDR1 reads MDHEN; CDR2 reads SYDVKM. Trimming removed 1 base from V and 1 base from J, with 4 bases in between. For the CDR3, the DNA is TGTGCCAGCAGTTTATCCAGGAACACTGAAGCTTTCTTT. This sequence encodes CASSLSRNTEAFF.

Remarks on this clone: The same CDR3 can be traced to other DNA sequences in this sample. The chain has TRBV28 and TRBJ1-2; D might be TRBD1 (6 bases). Germline CDR1 and CDR2: MDHEN and SYDVKM. The CDR3 spans 13 residues. V shed 3 bases and J shed 2 bases, with 7 bases lying between them. As DNA, the CDR3 is TGTGCCAGCAGTTTCAGGGGCAACTATGGCTACACCTTC. It codes for CASSFRGNYGYTF.

The CDR3 DNA reads as TGTGCCAGCAGTGAAGGGCTAGCGGGCTTGCATGAGCAGTTCTTC. This encodes CASSEGLAGLHEQFF. The gene calls are TRBV2 and TRBJ2-1; 8 nucleotides agree with TRBD2. CDR3 length: 15 residues. From germline, CDR1 is SNHLY and CDR2 FYNNEI. V was pared by 1 base and J by 8 bases, with 7 bases of the junction left unmatched. The variable domain in full, with the rest retrieved from reference TRBV2 and TRBJ2-1, is EPEVTQTPSHQVTQMGQEVILRCVPISNHLYFYWYRQILGQKVEFLVSFYNNEISEKSEIFDDQFSVERPDGSNFTLKIRSTKLEDSAMYFCASSEGLAGLHEQFFGPGTRLTVL.

The CDR3 is CASRQEGGWSYEQYF. The CDR3, as DNA: TGTGCCAGCAGACAAGAGGGGGGCTGGTCCTACGAGCAGTACTTC. V and J are TRBV28 and TRBJ2-7, with D perhaps matching TRBD1 or TRBD2 (6 bases each). CDR1 is MDHEN, CDR2 SYDVKM, per germline. Trimming took off 6 bases at V and 1 base at J, with 16 bases between the two ends. This CDR3 comprises 15 residues.

The chain uses TRBV18 and TRBJ2-1, with 10 nucleotides matching TRBD2. Germline values: CDR1 KGHSH, CDR2 LQKENI. CDR3 size: 15 residues. J lost 6 bases, V lost 4 bases, and 6 bases had no gene match. CDR3 amino acids: CASSLLAGRVNEQFF. CDR3 DNA: TGTGCCAGCTCACTACTAGCGGGAAGGGTCAATGAGCAGTTCTTC.

The genes are TRBV11-3 and TRBJ2-2; TRBD2 aligns across 8 bases. V shed 9 bases and J 5 bases; nucleotides not matched to a gene: 8. The CDR3 sequence is 14 residues long. Germline loops: CDR1 SGHNT, CDR2 YENEEA. As DNA, the CDR3 is TGTGCCAGTAGCGGGAAAGGTCGGACCGGGGAGCTGTTTTTT. This encodes CASSGKGRTGELFF.